This TCR beta chain was recovered during a study of blood T cell repertoires in COVID-19. Germline CDR1 reads SGHRS; CDR2 reads YFSETQ. Trimming left V 5 bases short and J 0 bases short, with 21 bases between. The CDR3 loop spans 18 amino acids. Per the original methods: How many nucleated cells were present was estimated from reference gene primer amplification. TCRdb's table, derived via immunoSEQ multiplex PCR, lists solely in-frame clones and lacks some. For V, J and clone size, that table is used; D and trimming come from the DNA. Seen here are tens of thousands of clones, about 88% observed once, and the top ten hold over 1.5%. This clone was seen once.

The sample comprised peripheral blood. The sequence was obtained from a man aged 55 to 70 with acute or convalescent COVID-19. The V gene is TRBV5-1, the J gene TRBJ1-5; D is perhaps TRBD1 (6 bases). CDR3 loop: CASRPDRPTDRSNQPQHF. The CDR3 DNA is TGCGCCAGCAGACCCGACAGGCCAACTGACCGTAGCAATCAGCCCCAGCATTTT.